This record concerns one T cell receptor beta chain sequence. Its antigen remains unidentified. Every isolated RNA sample was fully reverse transcribed, so sequencing captured expressed TCRB transcripts. Clones were sequenced by immunoSEQ multiplex PCR, and TCRdb holds only the in-frame ones, with some missing. The sample contains about 240,000 clones, 25% to 30% of which appear only once. The sample comes from a study of beta chain features in type 1 diabetes. Overall study findings and caveats: Reads derived from cDNA could over-represent cells showing high TCR expression.

The material sequenced was central memory CD4+ T cells from blood. The clonotype comes from a man aged 25-45 years in good health.

DNA for the CDR3: TGCAGTGCTCGATACAGGGACGAGCAGTACTTC. Translation: CSARYRDEQYF. The chain employs TRBV20-1 and TRBJ2-7, with a tentative D call TRBD1 (6 bases). From germline, CDR1 is DFQATT and CDR2 SNEGSKA (reference sequence). This CDR3 has 11 residues. The V and J ends lost 5 bases and 5 bases respectively, with 10 bases between them.